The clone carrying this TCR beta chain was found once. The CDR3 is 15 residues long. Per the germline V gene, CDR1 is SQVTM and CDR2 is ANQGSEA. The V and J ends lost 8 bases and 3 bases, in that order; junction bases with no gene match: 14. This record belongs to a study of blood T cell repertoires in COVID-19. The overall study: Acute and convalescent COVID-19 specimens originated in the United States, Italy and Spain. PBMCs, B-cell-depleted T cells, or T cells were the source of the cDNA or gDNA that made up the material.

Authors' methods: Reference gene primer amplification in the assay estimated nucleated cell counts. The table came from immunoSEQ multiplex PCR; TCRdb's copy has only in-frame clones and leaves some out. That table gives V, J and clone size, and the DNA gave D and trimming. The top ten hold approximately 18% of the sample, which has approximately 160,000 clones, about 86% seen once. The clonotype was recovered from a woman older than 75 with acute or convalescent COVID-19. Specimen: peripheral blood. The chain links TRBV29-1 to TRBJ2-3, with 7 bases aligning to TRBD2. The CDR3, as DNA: TGCAGCCTAAGAAGCGGCGGGAGCGGAACAGATACGCAGTATTTT. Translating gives CSLRSGGSGTDTQYF.